The present T cell receptor beta chain was sequenced within a study of somatic mutations in cytotoxic T cells in rheumatoid arthritis (dated by TCRdb to between 2016 and 2019). Some background on the complete study: Right after diagnosis and prior to the start of any treatment, more than 25 ml EDTA of peripheral blood was drawn from patients. A FACSAria II or Sony SH800 was used to flow-sort some V beta antibody-stained T-cell populations at nearly 100% purity, and TCRB sequencing was also done on sorted V beta1+ cells. Whether expanded CD8+ T-cell clones in untreated, newly diagnosed rheumatoid arthritis carry somatic mutations was the study question, and clonality was characterized with TCRB deep sequencing. A total of 65 rheumatoid arthritis patients and about 20 healthy controls underwent TCRB deep sequencing. Median age was essentially the same in the patient group and the control group. Results the study describes overall, beyond this receptor: Rheumatoid arthritis patients and age-matched healthy controls did not significantly differ in CD8+ T-cell clonality. The expanded CD8+ clones had unknown antigen targets, and not appearing in virus-specific databases did not rule out that they were virus-specific. The slight underrepresentation of TRBV07 in patients was not corrected for multiple comparisons. CD8+ clonality increased with age in patients (Spearman r of about 0.45) but not in healthy controls. In about an eighth of the roughly 65 patients the largest CD8+ clone exceeded 20% of CD8+ cells, and several identical CD8+ TCRB sequences were shared between blood and synovial fluid.

As for this clone: It has no known antigen specificity. The input lacks base qualities; no much larger clone sits a single base away.

Sequencing of TCRB CDR3 was done on genomic DNA with the immunoSEQ assay. For the original study's pipeline: When patient CD8+ clones exceeding 1% were checked against published virus-specific TCRB sequences, only a few matched. Nothing other than productive TCRB rearrangements was included in the analyses. A clone was defined by a unique TCRB CDR3 sequence, and clonality was computed as a productive clonality index based on Shannon entropy. Repertoire overlap between two samples was calculated from the template counts of each clone relative to total templates per sample. V-gene usage from TCRB sequencing and V-gene usage measured by flow cytometry were correlated (Spearman r of approximately 0.59). TCRdb's version of the immuneACCESS table is confined to in-frame rearrangements and falls short of the full clone set. An unresolved V gene accounts for under half of the shortfall where checked; the remainder is of unknown origin. That table supplies the V and J calls and clone size; D and trimming were determined from the DNA. The sample includes approximately 30,000 clones, with roughly 80% observed a single time. The ten biggest clones cover 7.5% to 9.5% of the sample.

Flow cytometry confirmed the purity of CD4+ and CD8+ cells that had been isolated by positive magnetic bead selection on an AutoMACS. A TCR V beta antibody panel was used in flow cytometry to screen first for clonal expansions, which were then characterized by TCRB deep sequencing of sorted CD8+ fractions. Ficoll-Paque PLUS density gradient separation was used to isolate peripheral blood mononuclear cells. DNA was extracted from CD4-enriched, CD8-enriched or PBMC samples with Nucleospin Tissue or Tissue XS kits and quantified with a Qubit 2.0 fluorometer. The germline V gene specifies LGHNA as CDR1 and YNFKEQ as CDR2. The CDR3 covers 16 residues, taking in both the cysteine and the phenylalanine. CDR3 DNA is the only sequence kept; it has 48 bases, read in frame from the first base. A distance of 7 bases separates the germline ends of V and J, which lose 0 bases and 1 base respectively.

Material: CD8+ T cells sorted from blood. The receptor chain draws on TRBV4-2 and TRBJ2-6; the D gene assignment is ambiguous. This sequence was found in an adult with rheumatoid arthritis. The nucleotides read TGTGCCAGCAGCCAAGACGGGCCGTCTGGGGCCAACGTCCTGACTTTC. The resulting protein is CASSQDGPSGANVLTF.